The 18 T cell receptor beta chains presented below share a single source sample, sequenced in a study of siplizumab effects on memory and regulatory T cells. The method was immunoSEQ multiplex PCR; TCRdb's version includes in-frame clones alone and lacks a portion of them. The table shows about 56,000 clones, with about 98% occurring only once. Sequencing used naive CD8+ T cells sorted from blood. These receptors were taken from a human donor in good health.

The chain employs TRBV6-4 and TRBJ1-1; 11 nucleotides match TRBD1. This CDR3 is 14 amino acids long. V lost 6 bases and J lost 4; bases outside the gene matches: 4. Per the germline V gene, CDR1 is MRHNA and CDR2 is SNTAGT. CDR3 in DNA: TGTGCCAGCAGAAAGGGACAGGGGGGCACTGAAGCTTTCTTT. Amino acids: CASRKGQGGTEAFF.

In nucleotides, the CDR3 is TGTGCCAGCAAGCCACTAGCGGGATCCTCTTACGAGCAGTACTTC. Protein product: CASKPLAGSSYEQYF. V is TRBV6-5 and J is TRBJ2-7, with TRBD2 matching over 10 bases. This CDR3 has 15 amino acids. In germline, CDR1 is MNHEY, CDR2 SVGAGI. V lost 7 bases to trimming and J lost 4 bases; unmatched junction nucleotides: 10.

The chain has TRBV7-9 and TRBJ2-7; D is possibly TRBD2 (6 bases). The CDR3 spans 14 residues. Germline V gene sequence: CDR1 SEHNR, CDR2 FQNEAQ (reference sequence). Trimming removed 5 bases at V and 5 bases at J, with 16 bases between. CDR3 residues: CASSPRDGGDEQYF. CDR3 in DNA: TGTGCCAGCAGCCCCCGGGACGGCGGGGACGAGCAGTACTTC.

This chain links TRBV10-3 with TRBJ1-1; D gene uncertain. V shed 0 bases and J shed 0 bases, with 5 bases lying between them. The CDR3 runs 14 residues. In germline, CDR1 is ENHRY, CDR2 SYGVKD. CDR3 nucleotide sequence: TGTGCCATCAGTGAGTCGAATCTGAACACTGAAGCTTTCTTT. Its translation is CAISESNLNTEAFF.

J is TRBJ1-4 and V is TRBV11-3; 9 bases are shared with TRBD1. Unmatched junction bases numbered 4, after V lost 5 bases and J lost 3 bases. Per germline, CDR1 SGHNT and CDR2 YENEEA. The CDR3 spans 15 residues. This chain's CDR3 is CASSNRQGANEKLFF. DNA for the CDR3: TGTGCCAGCAGCAACCGACAGGGGGCTAATGAAAAACTGTTTTTT. Looking up the rest from reference TRBV11-3 and TRBJ1-4 gives the full variable domain: EAGVVQSPRYKIIEKKQPVAFWCNPISGHNTLYWYLQNLGQGPELLIRYENEEAVDDSQLPKDRFSAERLKGVDSTLKIQPAELGDSAVYLCASSNRQGANEKLFFGSGTQLSVL.

This chain links TRBV5-6 with TRBJ2-1; a weak D match, TRBD2 (5 bases). This CDR3 comprises 11 residues. V was trimmed by 5 bases and J by 8 bases, leaving 8 bases between them. The germline V gene has CDR1 SGHDT and CDR2 YYEEEE. DNA of the CDR3: TGTGCCAGCAGTCCCGGGGATGAGCAGTTCTTC. Translation: CASSPGDEQFF.

The chain joins TRBV5-3 to TRBJ1-1, with D uncertain. TRBV5-3 is an open reading frame whose function is uncertain. Trimming shortened V by 1 base and J by 3 bases, and 7 bases separated the two germline ends. The CDR3 length is 13 residues. CDR3 loop: CARSLTTDTEAFF. CDR3 coding DNA: TGTGCCAGAAGCTTGACGACGGACACTGAAGCTTTCTTT.

The chain couples TRBV18 to TRBJ2-7; TRBD1 matches 9 bases. The J segment lost 3 bases and the V segment lost 6 bases, leaving 6 bases of the junction unmatched. This CDR3 is 14 amino acids long. Germline CDR1 and CDR2: KGHSH and LQKENI. The CDR3 coding sequence is TGTGCCAGCTCCTCGACAGGGGGAAGCTACGAGCAGTACTTC. The encoded protein is CASSSTGGSYEQYF.

The rearrangement uses TRBV28 and TRBJ1-5; D not certain. The length of the CDR3 is 13 residues. In germline, CDR1 is MDHEN, CDR2 SYDVKM. Trimming pared 3 bases from V and 4 bases from J, leaving 7 bases between. This chain's CDR3 is CASSLTLNQPQHF. The DNA of the CDR3 is TGTGCCAGCAGTTTGACCCTTAATCAGCCCCAGCATTTT. Together with reference TRBV28 and TRBJ1-5, the CDR3 gives the full variable domain: DVKVTQSSRYLVKRTGEKVFLECVQDMDHENMFWYRQDPGLGLRLIYFSYDVKMKEKGDIPEGYSVSREKKERFSLILESASTNQTSMYLCASSLTLNQPQHFGDGTRLSIL.

This chain links TRBV29-1 with TRBJ2-2, with a possible D match to TRBD1 (6 bases). The V gene lost 4 bases and the J gene lost 0 bases, with 9 bases spanning the gap. CDR1 and CDR2 from the germline V gene are SQVTM and ANQGSEA. There are 14 residues in the CDR3. CDR3 coding DNA: TGCAGCGTTGCTACAGGGTCGAACACCGGGGAGCTGTTTTTT. This gives the protein CSVATGSNTGELFF.

The chain links TRBV5-6 to TRBJ2-7; the D gene could be TRBD1 or TRBD2 (5 bases each). CDR1 and CDR2 from the germline V gene are SGHDT and YYEEEE. The CDR3 extends over 17 amino acids. Trimming shortened V by 5 bases and J by 4 bases, and 25 bases separated the two germline ends. The CDR3 protein is CASRPGTGPQSVYEQYF. The CDR3 DNA follows: TGTGCCAGCAGACCGGGGACGGGGCCCCAATCTGTATACGAGCAGTACTTC.

The rearrangement links TRBV28 to TRBJ2-7; 8 bases line up with TRBD2. Trimming removed 5 bases from V and 11 bases from J; junction bases left unmatched: 11. CDR3 length: 13 amino acids. From germline, CDR1 is MDHEN and CDR2 SYDVKM. CDR3 residues: CASSQAGDDSEYF. The CDR3 DNA is TGTGCCAGCAGTCAAGCGGGAGACGATTCGGAGTACTTC.

The J gene is TRBJ1-1, the V gene TRBV9; 7 nucleotides line up with TRBD1. The trim removed 4 bases at V and 3 bases at J, leaving 6 bases unmatched. Germline V gives CDR1 SGDLS, CDR2 YYNGEE. The CDR3 spans 14 residues. CDR3 amino acids: CASSLRDRDTEAFF. The CDR3 DNA sequence: TGTGCCAGCAGCCTCCGCGACAGGGACACTGAAGCTTTCTTT.

The V call is TRBV6-1, the J call TRBJ1-1; 9 bases are shared with TRBD1. The CDR3 has 14 amino acids. With 3 bases clipped from V and 4 bases from J, the junction kept 3 bases outside the gene matches. Germline values: CDR1 MNHNS, CDR2 SASEGT. Written as DNA, the CDR3 is TGTGCCAGCAGTGAGTGGGACAGGGCCACTGAAGCTTTCTTT. Protein product: CASSEWDRATEAFF.

This chain connects TRBV19 to TRBJ2-1; D might be TRBD1 (5 bases). Germline CDR1 reads LNHDA; CDR2 reads SQIVND (reference sequence). V was cut by 2 bases and J by 5 bases, with 16 bases left in between. The CDR3 is made up of 16 amino acids. The CDR3 protein is CASSIQGTPPNNEQFF. The DNA for the CDR3 is TGTGCCAGTAGTATACAGGGTACCCCTCCTAACAATGAGCAGTTCTTC.

The chain carries TRBV14 and TRBJ1-3, with 9 bases that match TRBD1. Trimming cost V 3 bases and J 5 bases; bases outside gene matches: 8. Germline V gene data show CDR1 as SGHDN and CDR2 as FVKESK. CDR3 length: 16 amino acids. The CDR3 sequence: CASSQAGTGNRNTIYF. In DNA form, the CDR3 reads TGTGCCAGCAGCCAGGCCGGGACAGGGAATCGAAACACCATATATTTT.

The chain couples TRBV5-3 to TRBJ2-1, with 7 bases matching TRBD2. TRBV5-3 carries the ORF label, with uncertain function. This CDR3 has 16 amino acids. With V trimmed by 2 bases and J by 0 bases, 5 bases remained unmatched. CDR3 amino acids: CARSFGRESSYNEQFF. The CDR3 DNA sequence: TGTGCCAGAAGCTTCGGGCGGGAGAGCTCCTACAATGAGCAGTTCTTC.

The V call is TRBV6-5, the J call TRBJ2-1; D remains ambiguous. The CDR3 contains 13 residues. Germline-derived CDR1 and CDR2 are MNHEY and SVGAGI. Trimming removed 6 bases at V and 2 bases at J, with 8 bases between. The CDR3 coding sequence is TGTGCCAGCAGAAAACAGACCTACAATGAGCAGTTCTTC. This sequence encodes CASRKQTYNEQFF.